The sequence of this T cell receptor (beta chain) was determined in a study of cytomegalovirus exposure and HLA in healthy donors (dated by TCRdb to 2016 to 2017). Background for the entire study: An earlier analysis of some 620 of the donors reported roughly 300 Gb of sequence data and 117 million unique TCR beta sequences obtained from roughly 180 million T cells. An early release covering over 500 HLA-typed donors comprised roughly 300 gigabases of sequencing data and tens of millions of unique TCR sequences. Of the roughly 400 genotyped donors, 65% to 90% fell in the genetic ancestry cluster associated with self-reported Caucasian donors. The study aimed to test whether cataloging public T cell receptors could reveal signatures of past pathogen exposure. The T cell repertoires of 666 subjects were profiled by immunosequencing and related to cytomegalovirus serostatus. Besides the first cohort of 550 to 750 subjects, a separate validation cohort made up of some 110 different subjects was used. To predict cytomegalovirus infection status, the study combined high-throughput TCR immunosequencing, statistical association of individual TCRs with disease status, and machine learning. To study patterns of TCR occurrence, a later analysis re-analyzed previously published TCR beta repertoires from several hundred donors and added high-resolution HLA genotyping. In the later analysis, no new phenotypic data were used to find candidate immune exposures; instead, reliance was placed on TCR beta sequences and their occurrence across donors. An earlier analysis of more than 450 of the donors used high-throughput TCR beta sequencing to judge whether each TCR beta V gene segment behaved as functional or pseudogenic. Alongside the repertoire data, information on donor age, sex, ethnicity and CMV serostatus was compiled. Genome-wide SNP genotypes for about 65% of the roughly 700 donors were used in a later genetic analysis, which treated that subset as a discovery cohort. Every discovery cohort repertoire had been produced on one sequencing platform. Class I and class II HLA loci were covered by the typing at four-digit resolution. The number of typed donors differed by locus: 629-630 for A, B, C, DRB1 and DQB1; approximately 530 for DQA1; approximately 600 for DPA1; and roughly 450 for DPB1. Four or five DR-DQ haplotypes were treated as single units for association and clustering because of strong linkage in the cohort. Among approximately 370 genotyped donors of the cohort, an average of approximately 240,000 unique TCR beta nucleotide sequences was sequenced per donor, of which roughly 17% were non-productive.

Library preparation employed the immunoSEQ multiplex PCR assay. A mixture of 60 forward primers for TCR Vbeta segments and 13 reverse primers for TCR Jbeta segments was used in the multiplex PCR. Amplification of the CDR3 region of rearranged TCR beta genes was performed with a multiplex PCR assay on genomic DNA. On the Illumina HiSeq System, the amplified TCR beta libraries were sequenced as 87-base-pair reads. In the authors' own workflow: A later analysis tallied 75 million to 95 million unique TCR beta chains across the 700 or so repertoires, and approximately 12 million of those chains were shared by two or more donors. Raw reads were error-corrected and collapsed into unique sequences by a nearest-neighbor algorithm in which closely related sequences were merged to remove PCR and sequencing errors. V, D and J gene segments were assigned by aligning CDR3 sequences to IMGT reference sequences. Each retained sequence needed at least a six-nucleotide match to both a V gene segment and a J gene segment. Rearrangements were called productive when the CDR3 lacked stop codons and stayed in frame with V and J; all others were non-productive. Following IMGT convention, CDR3 was defined as the stretch from the second conserved V-encoded cysteine to the conserved J-encoded phenylalanine. In an earlier analysis of 500 to 650 of the donors, sequences lacking an unambiguous match to a single V gene segment were excluded. In an earlier analysis of several hundred of the donors, V segments were called functional above 56.7% productive rearrangements and were called segregating when the between-donor standard deviation exceeded 5%. A statistical classification framework was built to diagnose cytomegalovirus status from the catalog of TCR beta chain sequences. V and J gene assignment, in a later analysis, came from comparing TCR nucleotide sequences with IMGT/GENE-DB human TR gene sequences. The TCRdist pipeline was used in a later analysis to assign CDR3 sequences and most-parsimonious VDJ recombination scenarios. In a later analysis, each TCR beta chain was defined by its CDR3 amino acid sequence together with its V-gene family, and reads without a unique V-gene family were excluded. To address suspected cross-contamination and a sequencing artifact, a later analysis removed roughly 640 highly shared, low-generation-probability nucleotide sequences. In a later analysis, a clonal expansion index for each public chain was calculated from normalized within-repertoire ranks of inferred template counts. In a later analysis, generation probabilities were computed using a VDJ recombination model fitted to out-of-frame rearrangements, and the results were checked against IGoR. In a later analysis, TCR-TCR, TCR-HLA and TCR-CMV co-occurrence was scored with hypergeometric tests, and a repertoire-size bias correction was applied to TCR pairs. A later analysis estimated false discovery rates by permuting HLA or CMV assignments 20 times. In a later analysis, co-occurring TCRs were grouped with DBSCAN, and TCRdist sequence similarity was added when clustering was performed within HLA-allele-positive subsets. Co-occurrence clustering excluded repertoires with fewer than 30,000 or more than 120,000 public chains, plus five with anomalous nucleotide sharing. The immuneACCESS repertoire file appears here via TCRdb, limited to in-frame rearrangements. These files lack a portion of the clones; in checked studies, under half of the deficit traces to unresolved V genes, and the cause of the others is not known. V and J calls and clone size are given by that table; D and trimming were obtained from the DNA. This sample comprises 150,000 to 200,000 clones, 60% to 80% of them detected only once. The ten top clones hold about 14% of the sample.

With respect to this clone: This receptor's antigen is unknown. Base qualities are not recorded, but no much larger clone differs from it by a single base.

At the junction V is shortened by 8 bases and J by 2 bases, with 18 bases in between. From the germline V gene, CDR1 is SGHTA and CDR2 is FQGNSA. From the cysteine up to the phenylalanine, the CDR3 has a length of 15 residues. Only the CDR3 part of the read is kept: 45 bases, read in frame from the first base. What the authors observed across the whole study: According to a later genetic analysis, donors in an Asian-associated ancestry cluster had fewer N-insertions in productive TCRs than the approximately 700-donor mean. Three of the identified cytomegalovirus-associated TCR beta chains were confirmed in vitro to be specific for cytomegalovirus antigens. A later analysis found that most CMV-associated TCR beta chains appeared HLA-restricted, with HLA associations seemingly driven largely by CMV exposure. In both the original and validation cohorts, the classifier was reported to diagnose cytomegalovirus status with high specificity and sensitivity. Roughly uniform sequencing depth across donors was assumed in presence/absence analyses, although this assumption may not hold. The cohort was sequenced for TCR beta chains only, and without alpha or paired-chain data the features that could be detected were limited. A further reported finding was that TCR beta sequences accurately predicted the HLA-A and HLA-B alleles for most subjects in the first cohort. According to the authors, the approach could potentially be generalized to other disease states and immunological phenotypes. Correlated functional status among segregating V segments might be attributable to linkage disequilibrium, but an unknown experimental factor could not be ruled out. A later analysis found that HLA-associated TCR beta chains were more clonally expanded and had lower generation probabilities than equally common non-associated chains. According to a later analysis, TCR association rates differed among HLA loci, with DRB1 alleles showing the most associated TCRs and HLA-C alleles showing the fewest. While some public TCRs were present in many individuals, most TCR sequences turned up only very rarely across donors. The study gave a list of over 150 TCR beta chains associated with cytomegalovirus. In an earlier analysis of roughly 500 of the donors, most TCR beta V segments appeared in productive rearrangements about 90% or about 30% of the time, broadly matching IMGT annotations. V-gene and J-gene trimming of TCR beta chains was associated with a missense DCLRE1C variant in a later genetic analysis, and the association was replicated in an independent cohort. Because counts were too low, 15 to 20 rarely observed V segments, including chromosome 9 orphons, were left out of the earlier analysis of 587 of the donors. The 87-base-pair reads could not distinguish some IMGT-functional V segments, including TRBV6-2 and TRBV6-3, so those segments were excluded. Strong co-occurrence of HLA alleles, especially DR and DQ, made assigning TCR associations to individual alleles difficult. The sequencing pipeline was judged likely to have produced a cluster of highly shared sequence variants as a technical artifact. The only immune exposure information available for the cohort was CMV serostatus. Specific HLA alleles were associated with about 17,000 TCR beta sequences at a false discovery rate of 0.05 in a later analysis. According to a later analysis, parvovirus B19, influenza, CMV and Epstein-Barr virus appeared linked to several top co-occurrence clusters. Because some donors lacked HLA typing at each locus, the association tests relied only on the typed subset.

The cohort comprised fewer than 700 healthy bone marrow donors. At the time of sampling, every cohort member was nominally healthy, though immune exposures that went unrecorded were likely present. The donor tested CMV seropositive and was one of the 289 seropositive cohort members. A peripheral blood sample was provided by each donor, and peripheral blood mononuclear cells were used for TCR beta sequencing. The Qiagen DNeasy Blood Extraction Kit was used to extract genomic DNA from the blood cell samples. This receptor was obtained from a man in his forties or fifties in good health and CMV-seropositive. The chain joins TRBV7-2 to TRBJ1-1; a tentative D call is TRBD1 (6 bases match). Sequencing was performed on PBMCs. The CDR3 here reads CASARRGAFNTEAFF. The sequenced DNA: TGTGCCAGCGCCCGTCGGGGGGCTTTCAACACTGAAGCTTTCTTT.